Below are 9 T cell receptor beta chains sequenced from a single sample in a study of radiation and T cells in renal cell carcinoma. The sample's time point: baseline pretreatment blood. Noted treatment: 15 Gy SBRT to primary tumor, nephrectomy 4 weeks later. Generated by immunoSEQ multiplex PCR, the TCRdb table keeps only in-frame clones and is missing some. The table shows 95,000 or so clones, with around nine tenths occurring only once. Sample: blood, taken from a patient whose treatment included radiotherapy and nephrectomy. These receptors all stem from a man aged 50-59 years with renal cell carcinoma.

The chain employs TRBV6-5 and TRBJ2-7; D ambiguous. V was trimmed by 2 bases and J by 1 base, leaving 9 bases between them. The CDR3 loop spans 14 amino acids. Germline V CDR1 and CDR2: MNHEY, SVGAGI. DNA of the CDR3: TGTGCCAGCAGTTACGACGGACGGTCCTACGAGCAGTACTTC. As protein: CASSYDGRSYEQYF.

The rearrangement joins TRBV7-2 to TRBJ1-1, with 7 bases identical to TRBD1. This CDR3 has 14 residues. V shed 7 bases and J 5 bases; nucleotides not matched to a gene: 10. CDR1 is SGHTA and CDR2 is FQGNSA in the germline V gene. In nucleotides, the CDR3 is TGTGCCAGCAAAGAGGGCAGGGGGGGAACTGAAGCTTTCTTT. Encoded protein: CASKEGRGGTEAFF.

V and J are TRBV7-2 and TRBJ1-5, with D possibly TRBD1 on 6 matching bases. The length of the CDR3 is 15 residues. Germline V gives CDR1 SGHTA, CDR2 FQGNSA. Trimming cost V 1 base and J 2 bases, with 9 bases left between them. DNA of the CDR3: TGTGCCAGCAGCTTAGACAGGGTAGGCAATCAGCCCCAGCATTTT. Amino acids: CASSLDRVGNQPQHF.

This chain uses TRBV19 with TRBJ2-7; D could derive from TRBD1 or TRBD2 (5 bases each). Germline V CDR1 and CDR2: LNHDA, SQIVND (reference sequence). This CDR3 has 13 amino acids. Deletions cut 10 bases from V and 0 bases from J, with 13 bases between. Written as DNA, the CDR3 is TGTGCCACCCGGGACGGGTCCTCCTACGAGCAGTACTTC. Its protein is CATRDGSSYEQYF. Full variable domain (rest looked up from reference TRBV19 and TRBJ2-7): DGGITQSPKYLFRKEGQNVTLSCEQNLNHDAMYWYRQDPGQGLRLIYYSQIVNDFQKGDIAEGYSVSREKKESFPLTVTSAQKNPTAFYLCATRDGSSYEQYFGPGTRLTVT.

The J gene is TRBJ2-7, the V gene TRBV19, with TRBD2 matching over 7 bases. V gave up 0 bases and J gave up 6 bases; unmatched junction bases: 8. Germline CDR1 LNHDA, CDR2 SQIVND (reference sequence). The CDR3 totals 15 residues. Here the CDR3 DNA reads TGTGCCAGTAGTATAGAAGCGGGACTGGGAAGCGAGCAGTACTTC. It codes for CASSIEAGLGSEQYF.

The chain links TRBV11-2 to TRBJ2-7, with 9 bases matching TRBD1. V was pared by 5 bases and J by 12 bases, with 11 bases of the junction left unmatched. This CDR3 is 13 amino acids long. Germline loops: CDR1 SGHAT, CDR2 FQNNGV. The CDR3 sequence is CASSPDRGPPRYF. In DNA, the CDR3 is TGTGCCAGCAGCCCGGACAGGGGTCCTCCTCGGTACTTC.

J is TRBJ2-7 and V is TRBV11-2, with a possible D match to TRBD1 (5 bases). V dropped 2 bases and J dropped 4 bases, with 6 bases sitting between them. Germline-derived CDR1 and CDR2 are SGHAT and FQNNGV. The length of the CDR3 is 12 residues. This CDR3 is CASSLQGYEQYF. The CDR3 bases are TGTGCCAGCAGCTTACAGGGTTACGAGCAGTACTTC.

V usage is TRBV15 and J usage is TRBJ2-7; TRBD2 matches 9 bases. Germline V CDR1 and CDR2: LNHNV, YYDKDF (reference sequence). V trimming: 3 bases; J trimming: 4 bases; junction bases outside the gene matches: 16. CDR3 length: 18 amino acids. The DNA for the CDR3 is TGTGCCACCAGCAGGGGCCCCCGGGTAGCGGGAGATGGGTACGAGCAGTACTTC. It specifies CATSRGPRVAGDGYEQYF.

CDR3 in amino acids: CASSYPRDRGRTSGSWDTQYF. CDR3 in DNA: TGCGCCAGCAGCTACCCCAGGGACAGGGGGCGAACTAGCGGGTCATGGGATACGCAGTATTTT. The rearrangement links TRBV5-1 to TRBJ2-3; TRBD1 aligns across 12 bases. Germline V gene data show CDR1 as SGHRS and CDR2 as YFSETQ. This CDR3 region has 21 residues. V gave up 3 bases and J gave up 6 bases; unmatched junction bases: 23.